The text below deals with one T cell receptor (beta chain). The data are from a study of blood T cell repertoires in COVID-19. Across the study: Nucleic acid was either cDNA or gDNA, and it came from T cells, B-cell-depleted T cells, or PBMCs.

The CDR3 is 15 amino acids. CDR1 is LGHNA and CDR2 is YSLEER in the germline V gene. V lost 4 bases and J 5 bases, leaving 14 bases between the germline ends. Libraries were prepared by immunoSEQ multiplex PCR; TCRdb keeps only in-frame clonotypes and omits some of them. The sample includes approximately 200,000 clones, 86% of them seen just once. Specimen: peripheral blood. The chain joins TRBV4-3 to TRBJ2-2; a possible D gene is TRBD2 (6 bases). The TCR comes from a woman aged 45-59 years with acute or convalescent COVID-19. The CDR3 is CASSRREVRTGELFF. CDR3 nucleotides: TGCGCCAGCAGCCGGCGGGAAGTACGGACCGGGGAGCTGTTTTTT.